This TCR beta chain was sequenced for a study of OX40 agonist ivuxolimab in advanced cancers. Sequencing was performed with immunoSEQ multiplex PCR; in TCRdb, only in-frame clones are kept and a portion is missing. The repertoire holds roughly 56,000 clones, about 85% seen once, with approximately 4.7% in the top ten. CDR1 is MDHEN, CDR2 SYDVKM, per germline. The CDR3 runs 11 residues. The V gene lost 7 bases and the J gene lost 3 bases, with 7 bases spanning the gap. Specimen: CD4+ or CD8+ T cells sorted from blood, collected in a trial of the OX40 agonist ivuxolimab. V and J are TRBV28 and TRBJ2-7; no reliable D call. The sequence was collected from an adult with an advanced solid tumor such as melanoma, head and neck, liver or kidney cancer. The CDR3 nucleotides are TGTGCCAGCATGGCCAGCTACGAGCAGTACTTC. Translated: CASMASYEQYF. The full variable domain, completed using reference TRBV28 and TRBJ2-7, is DVKVTQSSRYLVKRTGEKVFLECVQDMDHENMFWYRQDPGLGLRLIYFSYDVKMKEKGDIPEGYSVSREKKERFSLILESASTNQTSMYLCASMASYEQYFGPGTRLTVT.